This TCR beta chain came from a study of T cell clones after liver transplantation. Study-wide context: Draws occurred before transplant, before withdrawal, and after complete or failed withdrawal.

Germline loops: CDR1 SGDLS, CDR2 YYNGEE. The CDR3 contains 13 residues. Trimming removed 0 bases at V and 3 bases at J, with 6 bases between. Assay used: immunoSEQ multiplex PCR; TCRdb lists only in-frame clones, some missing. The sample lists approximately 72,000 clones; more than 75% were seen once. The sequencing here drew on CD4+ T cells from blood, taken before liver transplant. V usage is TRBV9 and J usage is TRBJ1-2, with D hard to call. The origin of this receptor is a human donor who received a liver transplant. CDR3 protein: CASSVDGDYGYTF. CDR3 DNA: TGTGCCAGCAGCGTAGACGGAGACTATGGCTACACCTTC.